This entry lists 26 T cell receptor beta chains sequenced from one sample in a study of blood T cell repertoires in COVID-19. The protocol was immunoSEQ multiplex PCR, while the TCRdb copy is restricted to in-frame clones and leaves out a portion. The table shows around 82,000 clones, with 90% occurring only once. Sequenced input: peripheral blood. The origin of the receptors is a human donor in a cohort sampled during active COVID-19.

The CDR3 spells CASSRDREEQYF. Written as DNA, the CDR3 is TGTGCCAGCAGTCGGGACAGGGAAGAGCAGTACTTC. The chain combines TRBV2 with TRBJ2-7, with 9 nucleotides matching TRBD1. Germline CDR1 is SNHLY and CDR2 is FYNNEI. The V and J ends lost 5 bases and 7 bases, in that order; junction bases with no gene match: 3. The CDR3 is made up of 12 amino acids.

The chain's CDR3 is CASSHSGGLNTEAFF. The DNA of the CDR3 is TGTGCCAGCAGCCATTCGGGAGGTCTGAACACTGAAGCTTTCTTT. The V and J genes are TRBV14 and TRBJ1-1; D ambiguous. Germline V gives CDR1 SGHDN, CDR2 FVKESK. This CDR3 is built from 15 residues. V dropped 3 bases and J dropped 0 bases, with 11 bases sitting between them.

The J gene is TRBJ1-1, the V gene TRBV6-6; D is undetermined. V was trimmed by 2 bases and J by 3 bases, leaving 4 bases between them. Germline values: CDR1 MNHNY, CDR2 SVGAGI (reference sequence). This CDR3 is 12 amino acids long. CDR3 coding DNA: TGTGCCAGCAGTTACCGTGACACTGAAGCTTTCTTT. It yields the protein CASSYRDTEAFF.

The chain uses TRBV19 and TRBJ1-1; D is possibly TRBD1 (6 bases). V lost 8 bases and J lost 4, with 17 bases in between. From germline, CDR1 is LNHDA and CDR2 SQIVND (reference sequence). The CDR3 extends over 14 amino acids. The CDR3 DNA is TGTGCCAGTGGGCCGTCAGGGGTGGGCACTGAAGCTTTCTTT. Its translation: CASGPSGVGTEAFF.

The V and J genes are TRBV7-9 and TRBJ1-1; D is unresolved. The length of the CDR3 is 14 residues. V was shortened by 5 bases and J by 1 base, with 11 bases between the two germline ends. Germline V lookup: CDR1 SEHNR, CDR2 FQNEAQ (reference sequence). DNA of the CDR3: TGTGCCAGCAGCCCACACCCTGAGAACACTGAAGCTTTCTTT. It translates to CASSPHPENTEAFF.

The CDR3 reads CASSPDSREGPQHF. CDR3 in DNA: TGTGCCAGCAGCCCCGACAGTAGAGAAGGGCCCCAGCATTTT. The V call is TRBV28, the J call TRBJ1-5; possibly TRBD1 for D (5 bases). The CDR3 length is 14 residues. Trimming left V 6 bases short and J 9 bases short, with 18 bases between. Per the germline V gene, CDR1 is MDHEN and CDR2 is SYDVKM.

V gene TRBV5-1 combines with J gene TRBJ1-1; 8 bases match TRBD1. Trimming cost V 4 bases and J 5 bases; bases outside gene matches: 10. CDR3 size: 15 residues. Germline V gene sequence: CDR1 SGHRS, CDR2 YFSETQ. The CDR3, as DNA: TGCGCCAGCAGCCTCGGACAGGGCGGGGGTACTGAAGCTTTCTTT. It yields the protein CASSLGQGGGTEAFF.

This clone appeared once. CDR3 amino acids: CASSRDRANTGELFF. In DNA, the CDR3 is TGTGCCAGTAGCCGGGACAGGGCGAACACCGGGGAGCTGTTTTTT. This chain joins TRBV19 and TRBJ2-2; 9 bases line up with TRBD1. The CDR3 is 15 residues long. J lost 0 bases, V lost 6 bases, and 2 bases had no gene match. In germline, CDR1 is LNHDA, CDR2 SQIVND (reference sequence).

The gene calls are TRBV6-5 and TRBJ1-2, with TRBD1 matching over 7 bases. CDR1 and CDR2 from the germline V gene are MNHEY and SVGAGI. This CDR3 region has 14 residues. With 2 bases clipped from V and 4 bases from J, the junction kept 4 bases outside the gene matches. CDR3 sequence reads: CASSYRDSGYGYTF. Written as DNA, the CDR3 is TGTGCCAGCAGTTACAGGGACAGCGGCTATGGCTACACCTTC.

This sequence joins TRBV7-9 and TRBJ1-5; perhaps TRBD1 as D (6 bases). V shed 1 base and J shed 2 bases, with 9 bases lying between them. Germline assignment: CDR1 SEHNR and CDR2 FQNEAQ (reference sequence). The CDR3 runs 15 residues. The CDR3 sequence is CASSLGQDRNQPQHF. The CDR3 DNA follows: TGTGCCAGCAGCTTAGGACAGGACCGCAATCAGCCCCAGCATTTT. The entire variable domain, with the rest obtained from reference TRBV7-9 and TRBJ1-5, is as follows: DTGVSQNPRHKITKRGQNVTFRCDPISEHNRLYWYRQTLGQGPEFLTYFQNEAQLEKSRLLSDRFSAERPKGSFSTLEIQRTEQGDSAMYLCASSLGQDRNQPQHFGDGTRLSIL.

This chain uses TRBV7-2 with TRBJ2-7; D call uncertain. Looked up from germline, CDR1 is SGHTA and CDR2 is FQGNSA. The CDR3 contains 15 residues. Between the trimmed V and J ends, which lost 2 bases and 2 bases, there was a span of 13 bases. The CDR3 DNA sequence: TGTGCCAGCAGCTTAATCCCCGGTGATACCTACGAGCAGTACTTC. Translating gives CASSLIPGDTYEQYF. The full variable domain, completed using reference TRBV7-2 and TRBJ2-7, is GAGVSQSPSNKVTEKGKDVELRCDPISGHTALYWYRQSLGQGLEFLIYFQGNSAPDKSGLPSDRFSAERTGGSVSTLTIQRTQQEDSAVYLCASSLIPGDTYEQYFGPGTRLTVT.

The CDR3 DNA reads TGTGCCAGCAGCTTGTTACAGGGGGCGCCAGGAAACACCATATATTTT. Protein: CASSLLQGAPGNTIYF. This sequence joins TRBV5-6 and TRBJ1-3, with TRBD1 matching 9 bases. Germline-derived CDR1 and CDR2 are SGHDT and YYEEEE. Trimming removed 1 base from V and 4 bases from J; junction bases left unmatched: 6. The CDR3 extends over 16 amino acids. Filled out from reference TRBV5-6 and TRBJ1-3, the complete variable domain reads DAGVTQSPTHLIKTRGQQVTLRCSPKSGHDTVSWYQQALGQGPQFIFQYYEEEERQRGNFPDRFSGHQFPNYSSELNVNALLLGDSALYLCASSLLQGAPGNTIYFGEGSWLTVV.

CDR3 nucleotide sequence: TGTGCCAGCAGCCCTTTGCCTAGGAGGGGTGGCTACACCTTC. Protein: CASSPLPRRGGYTF. This rearrangement joins TRBV27 to TRBJ1-2; a possible D gene is TRBD1 (5 bases). Germline V gives CDR1 MNHEY, CDR2 SMNVEV (reference sequence). The V end lost 6 bases, the J end lost 7 bases, and 18 bases lay between the germline ends. This CDR3 comprises 14 residues.

The genes are TRBV25-1 and TRBJ2-4; possibly TRBD1 for D (5 bases). Trimming shortened V by 9 bases and J by 3 bases, and 15 bases separated the two germline ends. CDR1 is MGHDK and CDR2 is SYGVNS in the germline V gene. CDR3 length: 14 amino acids. This chain's CDR3 is CASGDRRGKNIQYF. The CDR3 nucleotides read TGTGCCAGTGGAGACAGAAGAGGCAAAAACATTCAGTACTTC.

This clone was picked up one time. The chain employs TRBV10-3 and TRBJ2-2; D uncertain. Germline V gene data show CDR1 as ENHRY and CDR2 as SYGVKD. Trimming cost V 0 bases and J 6 bases, with 11 bases left between them. The CDR3 runs 15 residues. The CDR3 DNA reads as TGTGCCATCAGTGAGTCTACAGACCCTTCCGGGGAGCTGTTTTTT. This gives the protein CAISESTDPSGELFF.

The chain links TRBV5-1 to TRBJ2-7, with TRBD1 matching over 9 bases. V gave up 4 bases and J gave up 4 bases; unmatched junction bases: 9. Looked up from germline, CDR1 is SGHRS and CDR2 is YFSETQ. CDR3 length equals 15 residues. Here the CDR3 reads CASSLGGQGVYEQYF. In DNA form, the CDR3 reads TGCGCCAGCAGCCTCGGGGGACAGGGCGTTTACGAGCAGTACTTC.

The chain has TRBV4-3 and TRBJ1-4; D remains unclear. V was cut by 6 bases and J by 8 bases, with 19 bases left in between. Germline CDR1 LGHNA, CDR2 YSLEER. The CDR3 contains 15 residues. CDR3 in amino acids: CASSPDGFLREKLFF. In nucleotides, the CDR3 is TGCGCCAGCAGTCCCGACGGTTTTTTGCGGGAAAAACTGTTTTTT.

This clone was counted many times. The gene calls are TRBV7-2 and TRBJ1-1, with 7 bases fitting TRBD1. The CDR3 totals 15 residues. J was trimmed by 5 bases and V by 5 bases; bases with no gene match: 11. Germline lookup yields CDR1 SGHTA and CDR2 FQGNSA. The CDR3 sequence is CASSLIEGAKTEAFF. Here the CDR3 DNA reads TGTGCCAGCAGCCTCATTGAGGGGGCTAAGACTGAAGCTTTCTTT. Variable domain in full (rest from reference TRBV7-2 and TRBJ1-1): GAGVSQSPSNKVTEKGKDVELRCDPISGHTALYWYRQSLGQGLEFLIYFQGNSAPDKSGLPSDRFSAERTGGSVSTLTIQRTQQEDSAVYLCASSLIEGAKTEAFFGQGTRLTVV.

J is TRBJ2-3 and V is TRBV5-8, with D perhaps TRBD1 (7 bases). CDR3 length: 17 amino acids. The germline V and J ends were trimmed by 0 bases and 5 bases, with 19 bases remaining between them. Germline values: CDR1 SGHTS, CDR2 YDEGEE. The CDR3 sequence: CASSLGRDSRVLDTQYF. As DNA, the CDR3 is TGTGCCAGCAGCTTGGGGAGGGACAGCCGAGTTTTAGATACGCAGTATTTT.

This chain links TRBV5-8 with TRBJ1-2; D gene ambiguous. This CDR3 spans 14 amino acids. Germline assignment: CDR1 SGHTS and CDR2 YDEGEE. Between the trimmed V and J ends, which lost 3 bases and 0 bases, there was a span of 9 bases. This CDR3 is CASSSLRANYGYTF. The CDR3, as DNA: TGTGCCAGCAGCTCCCTCCGCGCTAACTATGGCTACACCTTC.

V gene TRBV11-2 combines with J gene TRBJ2-5; 9 nucleotides match TRBD2. The CDR3 is made up of 16 amino acids. Germline V gives CDR1 SGHAT, CDR2 FQNNGV. Unmatched junction bases numbered 10, after V lost 3 bases and J lost 5 bases. The CDR3 protein is CASSFSGAGGPETQYF. The CDR3 DNA reads TGTGCCAGCAGCTTCTCGGGGGCGGGGGGGCCTGAGACCCAGTACTTC.

This clone was detected once. This chain links TRBV18 with TRBJ1-6, with 7 bases aligning to TRBD1. V was clipped by 6 bases and J by 8 bases; unmatched bases: 7. The CDR3 runs 14 residues. The germline gives CDR1 KGHSH, CDR2 LQKENI. The DNA of the CDR3 is TGTGCCAGCTCCAGAACAGGGGTGGATTCACCCCTCCACTTT. Translated: CASSRTGVDSPLHF.

V is TRBV6-5 and J is TRBJ1-1; no definite D call. The germline gives CDR1 MNHEY, CDR2 SVGAGI. Deletions cut 11 bases from V and 8 bases from J, with 18 bases between. The CDR3 spans 12 residues. CDR3 nucleotide sequence: TGTGCCGCGGGCCGGGGAACGGGGGAAGCTTTCTTT. It yields the protein CAAGRGTGEAFF.

The rearrangement uses TRBV6-5 and TRBJ1-3; D is ambiguous. The ends were cut back, 0 bases at V and 4 bases at J, with 10 bases in the middle. CDR3 size: 15 residues. In germline, CDR1 is MNHEY, CDR2 SVGAGI. The CDR3 coding sequence is TGTGCCAGCAGTTACTCGGGCCCGTCCGGAAACACCATATATTTT. The encoded protein is CASSYSGPSGNTIYF.

A remark on this clone: Other DNA sequences from this sample encode an identical CDR3 as well. The V and J genes are TRBV19 and TRBJ1-2; D might be TRBD1 (5 bases). Trimming removed 8 bases from V and 4 bases from J, with 8 bases in between. Germline-derived CDR1 and CDR2 are LNHDA and SQIVND (reference sequence). The CDR3 loop spans 11 amino acids. CDR3 loop: CASSTGYGYTF. The CDR3 coding sequence is TGTGCCAGTTCCACAGGCTATGGCTACACCTTC.

The V call is TRBV3-1 (or the pseudogene TRBV3-2), the J call TRBJ1-5; unclear D gene. CDR1 and CDR2 (germline): LGHDT, YNNKEL (reference sequence). The CDR3 is 14 residues long. With 8 bases removed from V and 2 bases from J, the gap between germline ends came to 13 bases. The CDR3 coding sequence is TGTGCCAGCGCATACTCCGGAGGCAATCAGCCCCAGCATTTT. Translating it yields CASAYSGGNQPQHF.